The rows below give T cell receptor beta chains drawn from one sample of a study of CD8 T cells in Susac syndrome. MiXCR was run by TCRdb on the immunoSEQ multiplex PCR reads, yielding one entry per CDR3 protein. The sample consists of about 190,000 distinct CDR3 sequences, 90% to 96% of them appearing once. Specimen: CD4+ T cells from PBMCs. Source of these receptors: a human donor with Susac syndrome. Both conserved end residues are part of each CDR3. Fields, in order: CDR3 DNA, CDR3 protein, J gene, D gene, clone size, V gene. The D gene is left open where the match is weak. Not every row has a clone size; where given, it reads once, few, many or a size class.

CDR3nt: TGTGCCAGCAGTTTAGCGGGGCACACCGGGGAGCTGTTTTTT
CDR3aa: CASSLAGHTGELFF
j_gene: TRBJ2-2
d_gene: -
abundance: -
v_gene: TRBV12-3/TRBV12-4

CDR3nt: TGTGCCTGGACGCCCGGGAGCTGGCCGAACACTGAAGCTTTCTTT
CDR3aa: CAWTPGSWPNTEAFF
j_gene: TRBJ1-1
d_gene: -
abundance: -
v_gene: TRBV30

CDR3nt: TGTGCCAGCAGTTACTCGGGCAGGGAAGCTTTCTTT
CDR3aa: CASSYSGREAFF
j_gene: TRBJ1-1
d_gene: -
abundance: once
v_gene: TRBV6-5

CDR3nt: TGCAGCGTCTCGGAGTCATGGGCCGGGGAGCTGTTTTTT
CDR3aa: CSVSESWAGELFF
j_gene: TRBJ2-2
d_gene: -
abundance: -
v_gene: TRBV29-1

CDR3nt: TGTGCCAGCAGCCTCAAGGCGGGCTTTGGGTCTGAAGCTTTCTTT
CDR3aa: CASSLKAGFGSEAFF
j_gene: TRBJ1-1
d_gene: -
abundance: -
v_gene: TRBV9

CDR3nt: TGTGCCAGCAGCTTAGACCCGGGATCAGATACGCAGTATTTT
CDR3aa: CASSLDPGSDTQYF
j_gene: TRBJ2-3
d_gene: -
abundance: -
v_gene: TRBV7-3

CDR3nt: TGCAGTGCTAGTGCGAGGGAGGGCGCAGATACGCAGTATTTT
CDR3aa: CSASAREGADTQYF
j_gene: TRBJ2-3
d_gene: TRBD2
abundance: -
v_gene: TRBV20-1

CDR3nt: TGTGCCAGCAGTTTAGCCATTCGTGGGACAGGGAGCACTGAAGCTTTCTTT
CDR3aa: CASSLAIRGTGSTEAFF
j_gene: TRBJ1-1
d_gene: TRBD1
abundance: -
v_gene: TRBV12-3/TRBV12-4

CDR3nt: TGTGCCAGCAGCGGCCTCTACGAGCAGTACTTC
CDR3aa: CASSGLYEQYF
j_gene: TRBJ2-7
d_gene: -
abundance: -
v_gene: TRBV2

CDR3nt: TGCAGCGTCCCGTTGCCACCACTGAACACTGAAGCTTTCTTT
CDR3aa: CSVPLPPLNTEAFF
j_gene: TRBJ1-1
d_gene: -
abundance: -
v_gene: TRBV29-1

CDR3nt: TGTGCCAGCAGCTCGCGGACAGGACACTATGGCTACACCTTC
CDR3aa: CASSSRTGHYGYTF
j_gene: TRBJ1-2
d_gene: TRBD1
abundance: -
v_gene: TRBV11-2

CDR3nt: TGTGCCAGCAGTTACTTAGTTGAAAAACTGTTTTTT
CDR3aa: CASSYLVEKLFF
j_gene: TRBJ1-4
d_gene: -
abundance: -
v_gene: TRBV6-6

CDR3nt: TGTGCCAGCCAGCCCCCGAGCTCCTACGAGCAGTACTTC
CDR3aa: CASQPPSSYEQYF
j_gene: TRBJ2-7
d_gene: -
abundance: -
v_gene: TRBV3-1

CDR3nt: TGTGCCAGCTCACCGGTTGGGGTTGGGGATCAGCCCCAGCATTTT
CDR3aa: CASSPVGVGDQPQHF
j_gene: TRBJ1-5
d_gene: -
abundance: -
v_gene: TRBV18

CDR3nt: TGCAGTGCCAGTAGACAGGGGGGCAACAATCAGCCCCAGCATTTT
CDR3aa: CSASRQGGNNQPQHF
j_gene: TRBJ1-5
d_gene: TRBD1
abundance: -
v_gene: TRBV20-1

CDR3nt: TGTGCCAGCAGTTCGTACAGGAGCTCCTACGAGCAGTACTTC
CDR3aa: CASSSYRSSYEQYF
j_gene: TRBJ2-7
d_gene: -
abundance: -
v_gene: TRBV12-3/TRBV12-4

CDR3nt: TGTGCCAGCAGCTTGAGGCCCAACGTCCTGACTTTC
CDR3aa: CASSLRPNVLTF
j_gene: TRBJ2-6
d_gene: -
abundance: -
v_gene: TRBV5-4

CDR3nt: TGTGCCAGCAGCTTAGGGACAAGCGGGGGGCCACCCTACGAGCAGTACTTC
CDR3aa: CASSLGTSGGPPYEQYF
j_gene: TRBJ2-7
d_gene: TRBD2
abundance: -
v_gene: TRBV7-8

CDR3nt: TGTGCCAGCAGTCTCAGCCGGGACAGCCTCTACGAGCAGTACTTC
CDR3aa: CASSLSRDSLYEQYF
j_gene: TRBJ2-7
d_gene: TRBD1
abundance: -
v_gene: TRBV12-3/TRBV12-4